The clone carrying this T cell receptor beta chain was counted a few times. Its antigen is not identified. The CDR3 spans 16 residues. The V segment lost 3 bases and the J segment 4 bases; nucleotides outside the gene matches: 7. Per the germline V gene, CDR1 is SGHRS and CDR2 is YFSETQ. Arm-PCR of CDR3 regions and iRepertoire HTBI primers were used to build TCR beta libraries. One entry per CDR3 protein results from TCRdb running MiXCR on the multiplex PCR reads. The sample lists more than 400,000 distinct CDR3 sequences, 16% occurring once. Noted time point: newly diagnosed GD, antithyroid drugs for less than 3 months. Researchers made the TCR library from RNA that was extracted from PBMCs. This sample was taken from a study of regulatory T cells in long-lasting Graves disease. General study points: Among samples with persistent disease, TRBV28, TRBJ1-2 and TRBJ2-5 were favored. Those with persistent disease had in common more public clonotypes (2,741) than new patients (about 900).

Separately, the same data were catalogued under a study of T cells in Graves' hyperthyroidism and ophthalmopathy. Per that paper: The HTBI primer set served for first-round RT-PCR of the TCR CDR3.

The starting material was peripheral blood mononuclear cells (PBMCs), obtained at new diagnosis, from a patient treated with antithyroid drugs. The receptor was derived from a woman in her twenties or thirties with Graves disease. This rearrangement joins TRBV5-1 to TRBJ2-1; 10 nucleotides agree with TRBD2. The CDR3 here is CASSWRTSGYYNEQFF. The CDR3 DNA reads TGCGCCAGCAGCTGGAGGACTAGCGGATATTACAATGAGCAGTTCTTC.